These T cell receptor beta chains were read from a single sample in a study of cytomegalovirus exposure and HLA in healthy donors. TCRdb keeps only in-frame clones here, not all; method: immunoSEQ multiplex PCR. Altogether 95,000 to 120,000 clones are present, around 66% being singletons, with the ten largest covering roughly 8.3%. Sequenced: PBMCs. The receptors here all came from a man in his late teens or twenties in good health and CMV-seropositive. Both conserved end residues are part of each CDR3. D genes are given only for firm matches. Clone sizes are given selectively: once, few, many, or a class where the clone is expanded.

TRBJ2-7,TRBD1,TRBV5-1,once,TGCGCCAGCAGCTTGGGCTTGGGACAGGGTGCCTACGAGCAGTACTTC,CASSLGLGQGAYEQYF
TRBJ2-7,-,TRBV7-2,few,TGTGCCAGCAGCATCAGGGTTTCCCACGAGCAGTACTTC,CASSIRVSHEQYF
TRBJ2-2,-,TRBV2,-,TGTGCCAGCAGCCCTACTAGCCTTAACACCGGGGAGCTGTTTTTT,CASSPTSLNTGELFF
TRBJ2-1,TRBD1,TRBV4-2,-,TGTGCCAGCAGCCGCTTTGACTTGGGACAGAACAATGAGCAGTTCTTC,CASSRFDLGQNNEQFF
TRBJ1-2,-,TRBV21-1,-,TGTGCCAGCAGTCCGACAGATAACTATGGCTACACCTTC,CASSPTDNYGYTF
TRBJ1-2,TRBD1,TRBV9,-,TGTGCCAGCAGGGATGAGGGGGCCCCAGATTATGGCTACACCTTC,CASRDEGAPDYGYTF
TRBJ2-7,TRBD2,TRBV2,-,TGTGCCAGCAGCCTGACCCCTAGCGGGCCCTACGAGCAGTACTTC,CASSLTPSGPYEQYF
TRBJ2-2,-,TRBV5-1,few,TGCGCCAGTCGGGGGTCCAACACCGGGGAGCTGTTTTTT,CASRGSNTGELFF
TRBJ1-6,-,TRBV27,-,TGTGCCAGCAGTGGAACGGACAGTCCACCCCTCCACTTT,CASSGTDSPPLHF
TRBJ2-7,-,TRBV5-4,-,TGTGCCAGCAGCTTGGGATACGCGCTCCTACAGCAGTACTTC,CASSLGYALLQQYF
TRBJ1-6,-,TRBV7-2,-,TGTGCCAGCAGCTTAGAAGCCAGTCGGGATTCACCCCTCCACTTT,CASSLEASRDSPLHF
TRBJ2-2,-,TRBV6-6,once,TGTGCCACCCACTCGGGGGTATTTAACACCGGGGAGCTGTTTTTT,CATHSGVFNTGELFF
TRBJ1-6,TRBD1,TRBV9,few,TGTGCCAGCAGCGCGGACAGGGAGTCACCCCTCCACTTT,CASSADRESPLHF
TRBJ1-2,-,TRBV6-1,-,TGTGCCAGCAGTGAAGTTCTGAACCAGGGCTATGGCTACACCTTC,CASSEVLNQGYGYTF
TRBJ1-4,-,TRBV4-1,-,TGCGCCAGCAGCCGCGTGGGGGGACTGATTAATGAAAAACTGTTTTTT,CASSRVGGLINEKLFF
TRBJ1-1,-,TRBV18,-,TGTGCCAGCTCTGAACAGGGCGGTGAAGCTTTCTTT,CASSEQGGEAFF
TRBJ1-6,TRBD1,TRBV7-9,-,TGTGCCAGCAGCAACCTCGGGACAGAAAATAATTCACCCCTCCACTTT,CASSNLGTENNSPLHF
TRBJ2-5,-,TRBV25-1,few,TGTGCCAGCAGTGAATCCGGCAGGGCCCAAGAGACCCAGTACTTC,CASSESGRAQETQYF
TRBJ1-6,-,TRBV7-9,-,TGTGCCAGCAACCACGCCCCAGGGAATTCACCCCTCCACTTT,CASNHAPGNSPLHF
TRBJ1-5,TRBD1,TRBV28,-,TGTGCCAGCAGTTTACCTAGACAGGGGGAGAATCAGCCCCAGCATTTT,CASSLPRQGENQPQHF
TRBJ2-2,TRBD2,TRBV11-2,few,TGTGCCAGCAGCCCTAGCGGGGGGACAAACACCGGGGAGCTGTTTTTT,CASSPSGGTNTGELFF
TRBJ2-5,-,TRBV9,-,TGTGCCAGCAGCGTCGCAGGGAATAGAGAGACCCAGTACTTC,CASSVAGNRETQYF
TRBJ1-1,-,TRBV10-1,-,TGCGCCAGCAGTGACCGGTCCACTGAAGCTTTCTTT,CASSDRSTEAFF
TRBJ2-7,TRBD1,TRBV5-6,few,TGTGCCAGCAGCGGGACAGGTTACTCCTACGAGCAGTACTTC,CASSGTGYSYEQYF
TRBJ2-5,-,TRBV6-5,-,TGTGCCAGCAGTTACCTCTCAGCCGGGTGGGAGACCCAGTACTTC,CASSYLSAGWETQYF
TRBJ2-1,TRBD1,TRBV10-3,-,TGTGCCATCAGTGCCCCAGACAGGGGGCGAAATGAGCAGTTCTTC,CAISAPDRGRNEQFF
TRBJ2-1,TRBD1,TRBV28,-,TGTGCCAGCAGGGTAGGGGCAACAGGGGGCTACAATGAGCAGTTCTTC,CASRVGATGGYNEQFF
TRBJ2-5,TRBD2,TRBV6-1,-,TGTGCCAGCAGCCCAGCCCGTGGGGGGGAAGAGACCCAGTACTTC,CASSPARGGEETQYF
TRBJ1-1,-,TRBV19,few,TGTGCCAGTAGTATTTGGGCAGACACTGAAGCTTTCTTT,CASSIWADTEAFF
TRBJ1-4,-,TRBV28,-,TGTGCCATCGGAGGGGCAGGGGAAAAACTGTTTTTT,CAIGGAGEKLFF
TRBJ2-7,-,TRBV4-2,-,TGTGCCAGCAGCCAAGGACAGGAAAGCTCCTACGAGCAGTACTTC,CASSQGQESSYEQYF
TRBJ1-2,-,TRBV6-1,-,TGTGCCAGCAGTTCACAGGTTTCGTTTCATGGCTACACCTTC,CASSSQVSFHGYTF
TRBJ2-3,-,TRBV5-1,few,TGCGCCAGCAGCTTTGGGGCCGGCCCGACAGATACGCAGTATTTT,CASSFGAGPTDTQYF
TRBJ2-1,TRBD2,TRBV30,-,TGTGCCTGGAGTAAGGGGAAATTTGGGGGGGTACCCTCCTACAATGAGCAGTTCTTC,CAWSKGKFGGVPSYNEQFF
TRBJ2-1,TRBD2,TRBV29-1,-,TGCAGCGCCGGCGGGGGTACCTACAATGAGCAGTTCTTC,CSAGGGTYNEQFF
TRBJ1-1,-,TRBV5-1,-,TGCGCCAGCAGCTGGGCTCCGGACAGCCAGAACACTGAAGCTTTCTTT,CASSWAPDSQNTEAFF
TRBJ2-3,-,TRBV6-4,-,TGTGCCAGCAGTGACAGGGGTACCCCCACAGATACGCAGTATTTT,CASSDRGTPTDTQYF
TRBJ2-5,TRBD2,TRBV2,-,TGTGCCAGCAGTGAAGAAGGGTTTCCTAGCGGGGGCACCAAAGAGACCCAGTACTTC,CASSEEGFPSGGTKETQYF
TRBJ2-1,TRBD2,TRBV5-6,-,TGTGCCAGCAGCTTGCGACTAGCGAGTGGTAATGAGCAGTTCTTC,CASSLRLASGNEQFF
TRBJ1-1,TRBD1,TRBV2,-,TGTGCCAGCAGGGCTTTCCGGACAGGGGACACTGAAGCTTTCTTT,CASRAFRTGDTEAFF
TRBJ1-6,TRBD1,TRBV5-6,once,TGTGCCAGCAGCTTGGTCCGGACAGGGGGGTATAATTCACCCCTCCACTTT,CASSLVRTGGYNSPLHF
TRBJ1-1,TRBD1,TRBV15,-,TGTGCCACCAGCAGATTGGGACAGGGGAACACTGAAGCTTTCTTT,CATSRLGQGNTEAFF
TRBJ2-2,TRBD1,TRBV25-1,-,TGTGCCAGCACCCCGGGACAGGGGGCTTTGAACACCGGGGAGCTGTTTTTT,CASTPGQGALNTGELFF
TRBJ2-7,-,TRBV27,-,TGTGCCAGCAGTTTCTTGGCAGACTACGAGCAGTACTTC,CASSFLADYEQYF
TRBJ2-2,-,TRBV7-9,few,TGTGCCAGCAGCCCGGACTATGGAAACACCGGGGAGCTGTTTTTT,CASSPDYGNTGELFF
TRBJ2-6,-,TRBV11-3,-,TGTGCCAGCAGCTCGTACCGAGCGCGACCGAAGAAAAACGTCCTGACTTTC,CASSSYRARPKKNVLTF
TRBJ1-6,-,TRBV4-1,-,TGCGCCAGCAGCCAAACGATGGGGGGCTCCTATAATTCACCCCTCCACTTT,CASSQTMGGSYNSPLHF
TRBJ2-1,-,TRBV7-3,-,TGTGCCAGCAGCCGACAGGGAGGTGGTACTGGACCCAATGAGCAGTTCTTC,CASSRQGGGTGPNEQFF
TRBJ1-1,-,TRBV19,-,TGTGCCAGTAGATTCGGGGGAATCACTGAAGCTTTCTTT,CASRFGGITEAFF
TRBJ2-7,-,TRBV6-1,few,TGTGCCAGCAGTGAATGGCCCCCAGTCTACGAGCAGTACTTC,CASSEWPPVYEQYF
TRBJ2-1,-,TRBV13,once,TGTGCCAGCAGCCGAACTAGTGTCAATGAGCAGTTCTTC,CASSRTSVNEQFF
TRBJ1-1,TRBD1,TRBV5-4,-,TGTGCCAGCAGCCCCGGGACAGGTCTTTGGACTGAAGCTTTCTTT,CASSPGTGLWTEAFF
TRBJ2-7,TRBD1,TRBV2,-,TGTGCCAGCGAGCCGCAGGGGGCAACCTACGAGCAGTACTTC,CASEPQGATYEQYF
TRBJ1-4,-,TRBV27,-,TGTGCCAGCAAACCGGAGGGGTGGATAGATGAAAAACTGTTTTTT,CASKPEGWIDEKLFF
TRBJ2-7,-,TRBV6-1,-,TGTGCCAGCAGTGTAGAGGCAGGGTCCGCATACGAGCAGTACTTC,CASSVEAGSAYEQYF
TRBJ2-7,TRBD1,TRBV27,few,TGTGCCAGCAGTTTTTTGGGACAGGGGGGATTCTACGAGCAGTACTTC,CASSFLGQGGFYEQYF
TRBJ2-7,TRBD1,TRBV4-2,-,TGTGCCAGCAGCCAAGAGACAGGGGAATCCTACGAGCAGTACTTC,CASSQETGESYEQYF
TRBJ1-3,-,TRBV11-2,-,TGTGCCAGCAGCTCCATCCGGGACTCTGGAAACACCATATATTTT,CASSSIRDSGNTIYF
TRBJ1-6,-,TRBV6-5,once,TGTGCCAGCAGTTACGGTACCAGAAATTCACCCCTCCACTTT,CASSYGTRNSPLHF
TRBJ1-1,TRBD1,TRBV18,-,TGTGCCAGCTCACCATTGGACAGGGGTACTGAAGCTTTCTTT,CASSPLDRGTEAFF